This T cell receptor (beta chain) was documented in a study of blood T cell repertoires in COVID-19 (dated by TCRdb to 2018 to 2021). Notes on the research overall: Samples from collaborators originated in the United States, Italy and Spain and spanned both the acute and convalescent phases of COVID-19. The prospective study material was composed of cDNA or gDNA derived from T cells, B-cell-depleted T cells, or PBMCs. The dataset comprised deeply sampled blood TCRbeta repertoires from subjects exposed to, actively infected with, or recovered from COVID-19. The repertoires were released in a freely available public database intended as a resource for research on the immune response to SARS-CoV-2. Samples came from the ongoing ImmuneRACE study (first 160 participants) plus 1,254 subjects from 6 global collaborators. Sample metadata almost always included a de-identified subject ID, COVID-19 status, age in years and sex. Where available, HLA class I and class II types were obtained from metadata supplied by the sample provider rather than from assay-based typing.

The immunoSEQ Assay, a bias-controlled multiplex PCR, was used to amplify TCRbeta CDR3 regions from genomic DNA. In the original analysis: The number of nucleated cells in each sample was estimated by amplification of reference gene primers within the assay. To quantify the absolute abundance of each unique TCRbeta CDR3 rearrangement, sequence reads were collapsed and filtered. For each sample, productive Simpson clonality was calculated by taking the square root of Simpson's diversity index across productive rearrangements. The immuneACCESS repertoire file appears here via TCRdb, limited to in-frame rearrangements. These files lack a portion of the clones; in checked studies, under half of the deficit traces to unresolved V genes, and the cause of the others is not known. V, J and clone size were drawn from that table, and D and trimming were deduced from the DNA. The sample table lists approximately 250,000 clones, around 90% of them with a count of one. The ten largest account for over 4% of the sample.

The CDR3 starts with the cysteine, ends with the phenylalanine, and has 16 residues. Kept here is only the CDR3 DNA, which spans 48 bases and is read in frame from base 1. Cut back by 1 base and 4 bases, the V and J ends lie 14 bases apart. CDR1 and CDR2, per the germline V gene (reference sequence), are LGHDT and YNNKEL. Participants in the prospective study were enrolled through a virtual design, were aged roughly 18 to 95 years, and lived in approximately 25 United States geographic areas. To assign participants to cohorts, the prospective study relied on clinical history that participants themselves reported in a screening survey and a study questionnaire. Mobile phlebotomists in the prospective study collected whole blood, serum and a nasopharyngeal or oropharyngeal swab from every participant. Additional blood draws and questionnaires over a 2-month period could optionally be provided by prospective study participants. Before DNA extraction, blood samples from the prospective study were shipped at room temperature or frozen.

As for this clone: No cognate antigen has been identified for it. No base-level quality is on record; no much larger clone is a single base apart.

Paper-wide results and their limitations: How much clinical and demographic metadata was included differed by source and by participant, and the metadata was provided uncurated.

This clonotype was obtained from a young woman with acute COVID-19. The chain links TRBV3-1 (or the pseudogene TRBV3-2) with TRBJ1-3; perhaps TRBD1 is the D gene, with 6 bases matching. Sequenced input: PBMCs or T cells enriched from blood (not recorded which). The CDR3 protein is CASSQGRGGQGNTIYF. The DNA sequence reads TGTGCCAGCAGCCAAGGTCGGGGGGGGCAAGGAAACACCATATATTTT.